This T cell receptor beta chain was obtained from a study of pediatric ulcerative colitis. This clone came up a few times. Its antigen is as yet unknown. CDR1 and CDR2 (germline): SGHNT, YYREEE (reference sequence). This CDR3 has 14 amino acids. Trimming took 4 bases from V and 4 from J; bases not matched to a gene: 5. Sequencing was at survey level. Sequencing used immunoSEQ multiplex PCR; TCRdb keeps in-frame clones, though not all of them. The table records 15,000 to 20,000 clones, just under 75% of them present only once. One to two pinch biopsies were taken from the rectum during colonoscopy. Study-level points and caveats: All ulcerative colitis patients, but no controls, carried a couple of rectal clonotypes.

This chain links TRBV5-4 with TRBJ1-2, with TRBD1 matching 9 bases. This TCR came from a boy younger than 18 with moderate ulcerative colitis. Specimen: gut tissue. This CDR3 is CASSRDRAFYGYTF. CDR3 nucleotide sequence: TGTGCCAGCAGCCGGGACAGGGCCTTCTATGGCTACACCTTC.